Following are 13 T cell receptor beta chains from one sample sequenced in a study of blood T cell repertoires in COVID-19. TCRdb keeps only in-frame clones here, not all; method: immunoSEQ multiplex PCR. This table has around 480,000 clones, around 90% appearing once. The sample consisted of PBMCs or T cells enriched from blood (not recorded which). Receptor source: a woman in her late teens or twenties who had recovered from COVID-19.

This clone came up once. As DNA, the CDR3 is TGTGCCAGCAGTTTACTTCTGACAGGGGGCAGGAACACCATATATTTT. Protein sequence: CASSLLLTGGRNTIYF. The rearrangement joins TRBV28 to TRBJ1-3, with TRBD1 identical over 10 bases. Germline V gene sequence: CDR1 MDHEN, CDR2 SYDVKM. V lost 2 bases and J lost 7; bases outside the gene matches: 8. The CDR3 covers 16 residues.

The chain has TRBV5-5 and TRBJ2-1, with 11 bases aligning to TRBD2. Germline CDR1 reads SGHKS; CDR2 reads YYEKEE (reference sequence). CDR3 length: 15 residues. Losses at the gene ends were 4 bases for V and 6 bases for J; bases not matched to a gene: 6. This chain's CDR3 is CASSGRLAGTNEQFF. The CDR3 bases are TGTGCCAGCAGCGGAAGACTAGCGGGGACCAATGAGCAGTTCTTC. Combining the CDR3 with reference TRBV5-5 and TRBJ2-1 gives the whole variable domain DAGVTQSPTHLIKTRGQQVTLRCSPISGHKSVSWYQQVLGQGPQFIFQYYEKEERGRGNFPDRFSARQFPNYSSELNVNALLLGDSALYLCASSGRLAGTNEQFFGPGTRLTVL.

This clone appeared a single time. The CDR3 region has the DNA TGCGCCAGCACCCATGGACAGGGCCTCTACAATGAGCAGTTCTTC. Encoded protein: CASTHGQGLYNEQFF. The V and J genes are TRBV10-2 and TRBJ2-1; the match to TRBD1 covers 8 bases. V lost 7 bases, J lost 3 bases, and 8 bases stayed unmatched. The CDR3 extends over 15 amino acids. Germline assignment: CDR1 WSHSY and CDR2 SAAADI.

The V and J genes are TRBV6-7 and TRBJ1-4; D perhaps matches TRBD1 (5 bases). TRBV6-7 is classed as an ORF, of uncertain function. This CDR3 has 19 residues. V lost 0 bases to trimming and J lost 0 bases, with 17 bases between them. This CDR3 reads CASSYSGAGIVATNEKLFF. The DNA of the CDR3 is TGTGCCAGCAGTTACTCTGGGGCAGGCATAGTTGCAACTAATGAAAAACTGTTTTTT.

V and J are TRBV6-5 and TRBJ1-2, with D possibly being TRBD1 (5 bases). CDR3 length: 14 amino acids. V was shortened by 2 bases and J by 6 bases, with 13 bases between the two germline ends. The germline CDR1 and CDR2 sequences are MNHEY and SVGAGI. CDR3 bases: TGTGCCAGCAGTTACGGGGGGGGAGGCCATGGCTACACCTTC. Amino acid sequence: CASSYGGGGHGYTF.

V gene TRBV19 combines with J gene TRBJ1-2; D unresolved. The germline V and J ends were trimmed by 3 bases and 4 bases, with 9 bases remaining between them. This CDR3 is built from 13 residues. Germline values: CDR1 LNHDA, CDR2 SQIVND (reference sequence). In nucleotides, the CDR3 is TGTGCCAGTAGTATCCCCGAGGGCTATGGCTACACCTTC. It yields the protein CASSIPEGYGYTF.

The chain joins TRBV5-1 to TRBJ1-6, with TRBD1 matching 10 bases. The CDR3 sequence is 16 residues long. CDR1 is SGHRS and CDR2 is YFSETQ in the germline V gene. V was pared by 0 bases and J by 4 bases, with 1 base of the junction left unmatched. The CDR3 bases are TGCGCCAGCAGCTTGGTGGGACAGGGGTATAATTCACCCCTCCACTTT. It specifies CASSLVGQGYNSPLHF.

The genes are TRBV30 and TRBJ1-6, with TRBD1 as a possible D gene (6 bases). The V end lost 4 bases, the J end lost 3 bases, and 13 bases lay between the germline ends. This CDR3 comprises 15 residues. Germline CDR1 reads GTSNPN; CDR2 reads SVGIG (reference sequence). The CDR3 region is CAWKWGPDYNSPLHF. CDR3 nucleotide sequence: TGTGCCTGGAAATGGGGGCCGGACTATAATTCACCCCTCCACTTT.

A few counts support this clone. In DNA form, the CDR3 reads TGTGCCAGCAGCCAAGACGTTTCGAGACAGAGTTCACCCCTCCACTTT. Its protein is CASSQDVSRQSSPLHF. This chain connects TRBV4-2 to TRBJ1-6; TRBD1 might be the D (5 bases). Germline loops: CDR1 LGHNA, CDR2 YNFKEQ. V lost 0 bases and J 9 bases, leaving 15 bases between the germline ends. The CDR3 consists of 16 residues.

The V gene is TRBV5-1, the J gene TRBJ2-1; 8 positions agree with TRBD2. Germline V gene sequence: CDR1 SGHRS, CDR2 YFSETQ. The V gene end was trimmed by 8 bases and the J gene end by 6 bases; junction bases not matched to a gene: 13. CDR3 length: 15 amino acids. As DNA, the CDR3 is TGCGCCAGTTTCTCCGGGACTAGTAGCTCCAATGAGCAGTTCTTC. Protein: CASFSGTSSSNEQFF.

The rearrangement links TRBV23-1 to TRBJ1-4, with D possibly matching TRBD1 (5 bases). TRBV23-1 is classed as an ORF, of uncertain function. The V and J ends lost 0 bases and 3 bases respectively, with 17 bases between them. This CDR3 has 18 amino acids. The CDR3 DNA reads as TGCGCCAGCAGTCAATCGGTCGTGTACGGGGGGTCTAATGAAAAACTGTTTTTT. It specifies CASSQSVVYGGSNEKLFF.

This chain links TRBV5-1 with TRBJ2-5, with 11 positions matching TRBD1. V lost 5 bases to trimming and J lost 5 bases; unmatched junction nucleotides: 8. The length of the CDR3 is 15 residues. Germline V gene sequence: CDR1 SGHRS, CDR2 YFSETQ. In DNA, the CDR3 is TGCGCCAGCAGTTCCGGACAGGGGGCTTTTGAGACCCAGTACTTC. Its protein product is CASSSGQGAFETQYF.

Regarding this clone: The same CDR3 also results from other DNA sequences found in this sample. CDR3 nucleotides: TGTGCCAGCAGCCAGCTAGCGGGGGGCACCGGGGAGCTGTTTTTT. It is translated as CASSQLAGGTGELFF. The rearrangement joins TRBV14 to TRBJ2-2; 11 bases are a match to TRBD2. The CDR3 is 15 amino acids. V shed 3 bases and J 4 bases; nucleotides not matched to a gene: 1. Germline V gene sequence: CDR1 SGHDN, CDR2 FVKESK.